This is a list of T cell receptor beta chains from one sample in a study of OX40 agonist ivuxolimab in advanced cancers. Clones were sequenced by immunoSEQ multiplex PCR, and TCRdb holds only the in-frame ones, with some missing. The sample comprises roughly 87,000 clones, about 89% of which are singletons, and 8.4% rests with the top ten. This material consisted of CD4+ or CD8+ T cells sorted from blood, taken in a trial of the OX40 agonist ivuxolimab. These receptors all come from an adult with an advanced solid tumor such as melanoma, head and neck, liver or kidney cancer. CDR3s include the opening cysteine and the closing phenylalanine or tryptophan. D genes are given only for firm matches. Not every row has a clone size; where given, it reads once, few, many or a size class.

once	13	TRBJ2-3	-	TRBV27	TGTGCCAGCAGTTTTGTTTCCCCAGATACGCAGTATTTT	CASSFVSPDTQYF
once	13	TRBJ1-2	-	TRBV6-6	TGTGCCAGCAGTTACTCGGTCAGCTATGGCTACACCTTC	CASSYSVSYGYTF
-	13	TRBJ2-7	-	TRBV28	TGTGCCAGCAGGTCCCCAACCTCCTACGAGCAGTACTTC	CASRSPTSYEQYF
-	13	TRBJ1-1	-	TRBV19	TGTGCCAGTAGTATTCTAGGGACTGTGAAAACTTTCTTT	CASSILGTVKTFF
-	16	TRBJ2-1	TRBD2	TRBV6-5	TGTGCCAGCAGTTACTCTCTAGCGGATTCCTACAATGAGCAGTTCTTC	CASSYSLADSYNEQFF
-	13	TRBJ1-4	-	TRBV9	TGTGCCAGCAGCGTAGGAACTAATGAAAAACTGTTTTTT	CASSVGTNEKLFF
-	13	TRBJ2-1	-	TRBV4-3	TGCGCCAGCAGCCAACTTCTGGGCAATGAGCAGTTCTTC	CASSQLLGNEQFF
-	13	TRBJ1-2	TRBD1	TRBV28	TGTGCCAGCAGAGAAGGGGGCGGCTATGGCTACACCTTC	CASREGGGYGYTF
-	14	TRBJ2-7	TRBD1	TRBV19	TGTGCCAGTACCTTGGGGACAGGGCAGAACGAGCAGTACTTC	CASTLGTGQNEQYF
-	13	TRBJ1-2	-	TRBV28	TGTGCCAGCAGTTTTCTGCGTCAGGGTGGCTACACCTTC	CASSFLRQGGYTF
-	17	TRBJ2-4	-	TRBV28	TGTGCCAGCAGCCACCGGGACCCACGGGTGTGGGGAAACATTCAGTACTTC	CASSHRDPRVWGNIQYF